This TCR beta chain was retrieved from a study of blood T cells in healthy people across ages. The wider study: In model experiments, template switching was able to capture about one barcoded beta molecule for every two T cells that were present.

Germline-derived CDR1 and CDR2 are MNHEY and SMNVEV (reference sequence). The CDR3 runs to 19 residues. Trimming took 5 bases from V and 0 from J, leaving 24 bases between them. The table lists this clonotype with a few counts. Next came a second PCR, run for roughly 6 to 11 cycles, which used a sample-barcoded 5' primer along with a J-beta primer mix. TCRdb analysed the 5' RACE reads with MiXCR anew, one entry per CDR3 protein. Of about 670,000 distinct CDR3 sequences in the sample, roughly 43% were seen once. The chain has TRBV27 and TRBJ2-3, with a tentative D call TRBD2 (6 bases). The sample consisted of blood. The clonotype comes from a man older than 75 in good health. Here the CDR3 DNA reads TGTGCCAGCAGTCCCCGACTAGAAGTGTTATTCGCTAGCACAGATACGCAGTATTTT. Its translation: CASSPRLEVLFASTDTQYF.